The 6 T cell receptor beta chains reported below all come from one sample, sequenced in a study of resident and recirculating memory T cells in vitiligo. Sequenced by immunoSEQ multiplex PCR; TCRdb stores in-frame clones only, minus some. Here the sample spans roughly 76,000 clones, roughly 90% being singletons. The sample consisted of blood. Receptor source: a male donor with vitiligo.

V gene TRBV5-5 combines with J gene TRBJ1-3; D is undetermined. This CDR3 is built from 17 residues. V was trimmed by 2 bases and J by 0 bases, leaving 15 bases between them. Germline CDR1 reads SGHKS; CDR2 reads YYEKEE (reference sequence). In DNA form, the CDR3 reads TGTGCCAGCAGCTTTGGATATTTCGGGGTCTCTGGAAACACCATATATTTT. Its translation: CASSFGYFGVSGNTIYF. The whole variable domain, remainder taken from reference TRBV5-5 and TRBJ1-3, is DAGVTQSPTHLIKTRGQQVTLRCSPISGHKSVSWYQQVLGQGPQFIFQYYEKEERGRGNFPDRFSARQFPNYSSELNVNALLLGDSALYLCASSFGYFGVSGNTIYFGEGSWLTVV.

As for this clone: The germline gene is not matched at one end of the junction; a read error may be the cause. The CDR3 nucleotides read TGTGCCAGCGGCTTAGCGGGGGGGGTCAATGAGCAGTTCTTC. Its translation: CASGLAGGVNEQFF. V usage is TRBV5-6 and J usage is TRBJ2-1; 11 bases are a match to TRBD2. Germline V lookup: CDR1 SGHDT, CDR2 YYEEEE. The CDR3 runs to 14 residues.

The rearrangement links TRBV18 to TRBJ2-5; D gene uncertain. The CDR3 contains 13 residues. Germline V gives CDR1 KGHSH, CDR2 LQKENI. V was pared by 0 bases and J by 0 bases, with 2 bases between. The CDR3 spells CASSPPDQETQYF. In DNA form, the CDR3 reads TGTGCCAGCTCACCACCCGACCAAGAGACCCAGTACTTC.

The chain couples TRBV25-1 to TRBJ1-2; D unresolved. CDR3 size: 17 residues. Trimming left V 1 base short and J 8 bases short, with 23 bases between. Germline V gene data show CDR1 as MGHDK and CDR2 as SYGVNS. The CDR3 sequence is CASSELHVTSRRSGYTF. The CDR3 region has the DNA TGTGCCAGCAGTGAATTACATGTTACGTCAAGGAGGAGCGGCTACACCTTC.

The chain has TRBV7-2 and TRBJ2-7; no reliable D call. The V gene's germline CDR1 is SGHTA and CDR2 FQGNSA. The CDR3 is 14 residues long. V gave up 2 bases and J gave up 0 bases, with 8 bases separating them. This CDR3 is CASSLSYYSYEQYF. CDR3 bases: TGTGCCAGCAGCTTAAGTTACTACTCCTACGAGCAGTACTTC.

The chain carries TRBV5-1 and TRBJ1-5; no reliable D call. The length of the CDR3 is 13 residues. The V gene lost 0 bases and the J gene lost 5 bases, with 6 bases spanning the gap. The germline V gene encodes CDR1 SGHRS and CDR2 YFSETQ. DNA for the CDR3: TGCGCCAGCAGCTTGGAAAGCCATCAGCCCCAGCATTTT. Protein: CASSLESHQPQHF.